The sequence of this TCR beta chain was determined in a study of shared clonotypes between healthy human individuals. Study as a whole: Per donor, three plates held CD4 naive cells, three held CD4 memory, two held CD8 naive and one held CD8 memory.

Assay used: immunoSEQ multiplex PCR; TCRdb lists only in-frame clones, some missing. The sample includes approximately 2.5 million clones, 90% to 95% seen only once; the top ten take 0.14%. Notes on this clone: The antigen remains unidentified.

Overall study findings and caveats: Generation probabilities of non-shared clonotypes were lower (relative to those shared by all four donors). Generally, naive subsets (rather than memory subsets) showed larger estimated richness.

V was pared by 3 bases and J by 4 bases, with 5 bases of the junction left unmatched. The CDR3 is 14 amino acids. The germline V gene has CDR1 GTSNPN and CDR2 SVGIG (reference sequence). Donors comprised healthy HIV-negative adults lacking recent acute infections or vaccinations. Sequenced input: naive CD4+ T cells sorted from blood. Subset: CD45RA+ positively selected. This sequence originates from a man younger than 35 in good health. This chain links TRBV30 with TRBJ1-5, with 8 bases that match TRBD1. CDR3 bases: TGTGCCTGGAGCCCGGACAGGGTAAATCAGCCCCAGCATTTT. Translated: CAWSPDRVNQPQHF.